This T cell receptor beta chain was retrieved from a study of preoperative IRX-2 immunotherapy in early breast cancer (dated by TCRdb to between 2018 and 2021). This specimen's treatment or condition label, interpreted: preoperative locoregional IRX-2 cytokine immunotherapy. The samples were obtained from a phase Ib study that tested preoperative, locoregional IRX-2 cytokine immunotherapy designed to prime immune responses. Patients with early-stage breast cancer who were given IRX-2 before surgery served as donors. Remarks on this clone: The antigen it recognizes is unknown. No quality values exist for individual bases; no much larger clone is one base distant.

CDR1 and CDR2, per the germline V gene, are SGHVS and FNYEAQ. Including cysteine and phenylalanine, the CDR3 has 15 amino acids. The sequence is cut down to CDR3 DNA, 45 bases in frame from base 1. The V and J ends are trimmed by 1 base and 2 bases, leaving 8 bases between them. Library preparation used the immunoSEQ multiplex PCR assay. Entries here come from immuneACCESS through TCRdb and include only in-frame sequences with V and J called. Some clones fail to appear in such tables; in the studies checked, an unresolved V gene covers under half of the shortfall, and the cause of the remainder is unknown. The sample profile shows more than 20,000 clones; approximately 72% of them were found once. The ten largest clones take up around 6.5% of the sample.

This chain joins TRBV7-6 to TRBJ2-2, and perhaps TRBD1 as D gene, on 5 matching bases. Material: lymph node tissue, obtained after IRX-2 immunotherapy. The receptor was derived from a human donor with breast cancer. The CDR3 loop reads CASSLETANTGELFF. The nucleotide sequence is TGTGCCAGCAGCTTAGAGACAGCTAACACCGGGGAGCTGTTTTTT.